These 20 T cell receptor beta chains share one sample of origin, sequenced in a study of T cell repertoires in cytomegalovirus infection. In TCRdb, the reads were re-called with MiXCR into one record per CDR3 protein. The table lists about 600,000 distinct CDR3 sequences, roughly a quarter of them singletons. The sample taken for sequencing was CD8+ T cells from PBMCs. These receptors were obtained from a human donor in good health (CMV status not recorded). Some clones in this sample may be carry-over from other donors' samples.

The chain links TRBV6-6 to TRBJ2-7; 11 bases are shared with TRBD1. CDR1 MNHNY and CDR2 SVGAGI come from the germline V gene (reference sequence). The CDR3 runs 15 residues. The V gene end was trimmed by 2 bases and the J gene end by 7 bases; junction bases not matched to a gene: 7. This CDR3 reads CASSYEGTGGLEQYV. As DNA, the CDR3 is TGTGCCAGCAGTTACGAGGGGACAGGGGGTTTAGAGCAGTACGTC.

As to this clonotype: A much larger clonotype is one base distant, so this may be a read error. The CDR3 DNA follows: TGTGTCACCTTCAAGAAGGGACAGGGGAAGTACGAGCAGTACTTC. As protein: CVTFKKGQGKYEQYF. This chain joins TRBV24-1 and TRBJ2-7; 10 bases align to TRBD1. The germline CDR1 and CDR2 sequences are KGHDR and SFDVKD. The CDR3 covers 15 residues.

This clonotype was seen many times. The V call is TRBV28, the J call TRBJ2-7, with 7 bases matching TRBD1. The germline V gene has CDR1 MDHEN and CDR2 SYDVKM. This CDR3 region has 15 residues. Germline trimming cut 4 bases from V and 1 base from J; bases unmatched to any gene: 7. CDR3 nucleotide sequence: TGTGCCAGCAGTTCCCGGGACAGAGGTTCCTACGAGCAGTACGTC. Amino acid sequence: CASSSRDRGSYEQYV.

To note about this clonotype: One base away lies a much larger clone, so this may be a sequencing read error. CDR3 residues: CVSSLVGGNGSPLHF. In nucleotides, the CDR3 is TGTGTCAGCAGCTTAGTAGGAGGGAATGGATCACCCCTCCACTTT. This chain joins TRBV7-3 and TRBJ1-6; D is unresolved. Per germline, CDR1 SGHTA and CDR2 FQGTGA. The CDR3 totals 15 residues.

Many counts were recorded for this clonotype. This chain uses TRBV7-9 with TRBJ1-1; D unresolved. Trimming left V 1 base short and J 0 bases short, with 9 bases between. This CDR3 spans 15 amino acids. CDR1 is SEHNR and CDR2 is FQNEAQ in the germline V gene (reference sequence). CDR3 coding DNA: TGTGCCAGCAGCTTAGTGGCAGCCATGAACACTGAAGCTTTCTTT. As protein: CASSLVAAMNTEAFF.

This clonotype was observed at least ten times. The chain employs TRBV4-1 and TRBJ2-5, with TRBD2 as a possible D gene (5 bases). CDR1 is MGHRA, CDR2 YSYEKL, per germline. The V and J ends lost 1 base and 5 bases respectively, with 8 bases between them. There are 13 residues in the CDR3. CDR3 bases: TGCGCCAGCAGCCAAGTGCCGGGGGAGACCCAGTACTTC. The encoded protein is CASSQVPGETQYF.

As for this clonotype: Germline and junction disagree at one end, which may indicate a read error. The V and J genes are TRBV28 and TRBJ2-3; a possible D gene is TRBD2 (5 bases). The CDR3 is made up of 15 amino acids. CDR1 and CDR2 from the germline V gene are MDHEN and SYDVKM. The CDR3 protein is CAGSPDSSSTDTQYF. For the CDR3, the DNA is TGTGCCGGCAGTCCAGACTCTAGCAGCACAGATACGCAGTATTTT.

This clonotype has more than one count but fewer than ten. DNA for the CDR3: TGTGCCAGCAGATCAGGGATCAATCAGCCCCAGCATTTT. Amino acid sequence: CASRSGINQPQHF. The rearrangement joins TRBV7-9 to TRBJ1-5, with a weak D call TRBD1 (5 bases). V shed 6 bases and J shed 3 bases, with 9 bases lying between them. The CDR3 runs 13 residues. Germline V gives CDR1 SEHNR, CDR2 FQNEAQ (reference sequence).

The chain recombines TRBV28 with TRBJ2-7; D may match TRBD1 or TRBD2 (5 bases each). The CDR3 loop spans 13 amino acids. The V end was cut by 5 bases, the J end by 5 bases, with 13 bases between. Germline V gene data show CDR1 as MDHEN and CDR2 as SYDVKM. Here the CDR3 reads CASSPGRVNEQYV. The DNA for the CDR3 is TGTGCCAGCAGTCCGGGACGGGTCAACGAGCAGTACGTC.

This clonotype was detected ten times or more. V and J are TRBV7-9 and TRBJ2-7; D might be TRBD1 (6 bases). This CDR3 comprises 12 residues. Between the trimmed V and J ends, which lost 6 bases and 2 bases, there was a span of 8 bases. Germline V CDR1 and CDR2: SEHNR, FQNEAQ (reference sequence). CDR3 coding DNA: TGTGCCAGCAGTGGACAGACCTACGAGCAGTACGTC. This encodes CASSGQTYEQYV.

This clonotype was detected ten times or more. The rearrangement uses TRBV7-2 and TRBJ2-3, with 13 bases aligning to TRBD2. CDR3 size: 18 residues. CDR1 SGHTA and CDR2 FQGNSA come from the germline V gene. V lost 1 base, J lost 2 bases, and 6 bases stayed unmatched. In nucleotides, the CDR3 is TGTGCCAGCAGCTTAGGGGGACTAGCGGGGTTTTTCACAGATACGCAGTATTTT. It specifies CASSLGGLAGFFTDTQYF.

This clonotype was recorded a few times. The chain joins TRBV28 to TRBJ2-3, with D possibly matching TRBD2 (6 bases). Trimming cost V 1 base and J 0 bases, with 11 bases left between them. Germline CDR1 and CDR2: MDHEN and SYDVKM. The CDR3 has 16 amino acids. This CDR3 is CASSLSGRGSTDTQYF. The CDR3, as DNA: TGTGCCAGCAGTTTATCCGGGAGAGGGAGCACAGATACGCAGTATTTT.

This chain links TRBV29-1 with TRBJ1-2; the match to TRBD1 covers 7 bases. V was pared by 3 bases and J by 2 bases, with 15 bases of the junction left unmatched. Looked up from germline, CDR1 is SQVTM and CDR2 is ANQGSEA. This CDR3 is built from 17 residues. The CDR3 bases are TGCAGCGTTGACTTGGGACAGAGATCCGGACAAAACTATGGCTACACCTTC. It yields the protein CSVDLGQRSGQNYGYTF.

The chain is built from TRBV4-2 and TRBJ1-1; possible D gene TRBD1, 6 bases. Germline V gene lookup returns CDR1 LGHNA and CDR2 YNFKEQ. The V end was cut by 0 bases, the J end by 5 bases, with 13 bases between. The CDR3 covers 15 residues. CDR3 residues: CASSQDYRVGTEAFF. CDR3 nucleotide sequence: TGTGCCAGCAGCCAAGACTACAGGGTGGGGACTGAAGCTTTCTTT.

The CDR3 nucleotides are TGTGCCAGCAGTTACACCGACAGGGTCGAAGCTTTCTTT. Residues: CASSYTDRVEAFF. This chain uses TRBV6-6 with TRBJ1-1; 7 nucleotides agree with TRBD1. The J segment lost 8 bases and the V segment lost 2 bases, leaving 5 bases of the junction unmatched. Germline V gene data show CDR1 as MNHNY and CDR2 as SVGAGI (reference sequence). The CDR3 has 13 residues.

The V call is TRBV20-1, the J call TRBJ1-1; D gene uncertain. V was cut by 0 bases and J by 5 bases, with 10 bases left in between. This CDR3 region has 13 residues. Germline values: CDR1 DFQATT, CDR2 SNEGSKA (reference sequence). CDR3 nucleotides: TGCAGTGCTAGAGATAGTGGGAGAACTGAAGCTTTCTTT. The encoded protein is CSARDSGRTEAFF.

This clonotype was recorded a few times. J is TRBJ1-4 and V is TRBV20-1; maybe TRBD1 (6 bases). This CDR3 is 12 amino acids long. The ends were cut back, 6 bases at V and 8 bases at J, with 13 bases in the middle. Germline V gives CDR1 DFQATT, CDR2 SNEGSKA (reference sequence). The CDR3 DNA sequence: TGCAGTGCCCAGGACAGTCGCGAAAAACTGTTTTTT. This codes for CSAQDSREKLFF.

This clonotype was recorded at least ten times. This rearrangement joins TRBV7-2 to TRBJ1-5, with D uncertain. V was trimmed by 1 base and J by 3 bases, leaving 10 bases between them. The germline V gene has CDR1 SGHTA and CDR2 FQGNSA. The CDR3 extends over 15 amino acids. CDR3 sequence (DNA): TGTGCCAGCAGCTTAGATTGGGGATACAATCAGCCCCAGCATTTT. Protein: CASSLDWGYNQPQHF.

The rearrangement joins TRBV7-3 to TRBJ2-1, with 9 bases that match TRBD2. V shed 5 bases, J shed 2 bases, and the junction held 7 bases outside the gene matches. Germline loops: CDR1 SGHTA, CDR2 FQGTGA. The length of the CDR3 is 16 residues. CDR3 DNA sequence: TGTGCCAGCAGCCCAGGGGCGGGGGGGCCCTACAATGAGCAGTTCTTC. Its protein is CASSPGAGGPYNEQFF.

This clonotype has a handful of counts. For the CDR3, the DNA is TGTGCCAGCAGTAACAACCCCAAATACTCTGGAAACACCATATATTTT. Translating gives CASSNNPKYSGNTIYF. The gene calls are TRBV28 and TRBJ1-3, with unresolved D. Trimming left V 5 bases short and J 0 bases short, with 14 bases between. Germline loops: CDR1 MDHEN, CDR2 SYDVKM. This CDR3 spans 16 amino acids.